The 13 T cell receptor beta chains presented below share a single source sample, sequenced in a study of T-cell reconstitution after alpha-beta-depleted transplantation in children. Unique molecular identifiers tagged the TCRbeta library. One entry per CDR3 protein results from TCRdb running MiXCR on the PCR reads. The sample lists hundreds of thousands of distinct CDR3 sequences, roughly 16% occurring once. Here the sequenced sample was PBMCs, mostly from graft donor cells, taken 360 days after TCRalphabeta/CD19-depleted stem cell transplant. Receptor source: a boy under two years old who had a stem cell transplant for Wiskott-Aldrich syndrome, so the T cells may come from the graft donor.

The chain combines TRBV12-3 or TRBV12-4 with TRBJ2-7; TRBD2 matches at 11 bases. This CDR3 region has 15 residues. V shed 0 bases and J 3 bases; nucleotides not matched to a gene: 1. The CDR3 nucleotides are TGTGCCAGCAGTTTAGCTACTAGCGGGGGCTACGAGCAGTACTTC. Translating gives CASSLATSGGYEQYF.

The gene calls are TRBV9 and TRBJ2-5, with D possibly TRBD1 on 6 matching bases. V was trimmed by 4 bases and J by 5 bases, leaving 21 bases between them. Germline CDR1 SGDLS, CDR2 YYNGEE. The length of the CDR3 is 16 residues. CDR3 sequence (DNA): TGTGCCAGCAGCCCAAGTAGGGGGTATGCGGTCGAGACCCAGTACTTC. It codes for CASSPSRGYAVETQYF. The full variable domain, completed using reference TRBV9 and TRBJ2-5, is DSGVTQTPKHLITATGQRVTLRCSPRSGDLSVYWYQQSLDQGLQFLIQYYNGEERAKGNILERFSAQQFPDLHSELNLSSLELGDSALYFCASSPSRGYAVETQYFGPGTRLLVL.

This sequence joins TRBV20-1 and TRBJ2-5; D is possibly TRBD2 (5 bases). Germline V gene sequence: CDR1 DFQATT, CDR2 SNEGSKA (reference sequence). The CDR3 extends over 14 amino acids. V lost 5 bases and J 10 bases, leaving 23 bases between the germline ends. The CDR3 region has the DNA TGCAGTGCTGCTACCCGGGTCATCGGAGGAGTCCAGTACTTC. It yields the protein CSAATRVIGGVQYF.

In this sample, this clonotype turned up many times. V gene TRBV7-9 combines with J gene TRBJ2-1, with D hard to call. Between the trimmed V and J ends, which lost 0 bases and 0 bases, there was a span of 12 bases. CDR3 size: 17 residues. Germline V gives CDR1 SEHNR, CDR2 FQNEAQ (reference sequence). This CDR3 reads CASSLASESSSYNEQFF. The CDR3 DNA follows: TGTGCCAGCAGCTTAGCGTCGGAGTCTAGCTCCTACAATGAGCAGTTCTTC.

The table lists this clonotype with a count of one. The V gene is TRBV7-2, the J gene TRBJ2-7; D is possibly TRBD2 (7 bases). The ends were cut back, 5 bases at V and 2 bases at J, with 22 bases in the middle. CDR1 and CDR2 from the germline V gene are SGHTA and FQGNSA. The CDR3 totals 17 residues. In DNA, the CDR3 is TGTGCCAGCAGCCCACGGCTGGGCGGGGGCCCAACCTACGAGCAGTACTTC. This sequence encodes CASSPRLGGGPTYEQYF.

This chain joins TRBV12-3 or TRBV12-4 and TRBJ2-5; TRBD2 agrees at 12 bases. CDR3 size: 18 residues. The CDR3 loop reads CTISLVGSTSGSFVTQYF. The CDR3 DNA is TGTACCATCAGTTTAGTGGGGTCGACTAGCGGGAGCTTCGTAACCCAGTACTTC.

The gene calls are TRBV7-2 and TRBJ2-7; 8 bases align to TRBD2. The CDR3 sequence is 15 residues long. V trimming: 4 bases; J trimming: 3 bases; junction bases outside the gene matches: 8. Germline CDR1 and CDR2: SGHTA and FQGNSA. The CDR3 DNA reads TGTGCCAGCAGCTCAATAGCGGGAAAGGGCTACGAGCAGTACTTC. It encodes CASSSIAGKGYEQYF.

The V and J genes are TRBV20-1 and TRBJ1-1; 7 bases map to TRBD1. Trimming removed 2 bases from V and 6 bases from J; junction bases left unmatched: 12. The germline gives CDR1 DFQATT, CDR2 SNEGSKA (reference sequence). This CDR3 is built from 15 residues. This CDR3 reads CSARRSRGREAEAFF. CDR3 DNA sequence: TGCAGTGCTAGACGGTCGAGGGGGCGCGAAGCTGAAGCTTTCTTT.

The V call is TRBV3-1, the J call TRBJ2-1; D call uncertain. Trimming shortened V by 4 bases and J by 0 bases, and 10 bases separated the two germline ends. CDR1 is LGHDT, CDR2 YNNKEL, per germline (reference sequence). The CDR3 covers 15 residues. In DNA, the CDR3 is TGTGCCAGCAGCCGAATCCGGAGCTCCTACAATGAGCAGTTCTTC. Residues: CASSRIRSSYNEQFF.

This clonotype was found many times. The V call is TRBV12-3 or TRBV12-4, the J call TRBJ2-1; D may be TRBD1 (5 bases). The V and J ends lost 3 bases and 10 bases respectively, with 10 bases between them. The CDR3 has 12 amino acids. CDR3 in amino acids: CASSFLAGEQFF. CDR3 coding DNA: TGTGCCAGCAGTTTTCTGGCAGGGGAGCAGTTCTTC.

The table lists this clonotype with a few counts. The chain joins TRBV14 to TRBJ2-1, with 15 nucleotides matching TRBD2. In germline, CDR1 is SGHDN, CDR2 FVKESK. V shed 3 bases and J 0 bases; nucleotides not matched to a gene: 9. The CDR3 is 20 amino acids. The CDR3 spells CASSHHGTSGRPRSYNEQFF. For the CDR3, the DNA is TGTGCCAGCAGCCACCATGGGACTAGCGGGAGGCCCCGCTCCTACAATGAGCAGTTCTTC.

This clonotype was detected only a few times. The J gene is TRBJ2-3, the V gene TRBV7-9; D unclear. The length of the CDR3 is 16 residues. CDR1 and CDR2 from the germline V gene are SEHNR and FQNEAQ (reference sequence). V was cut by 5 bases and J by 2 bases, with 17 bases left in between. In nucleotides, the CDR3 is TGTGCCAGCAGCCCCCGTGGCGGCCCGCTCACAGATACGCAGTATTTT. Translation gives CASSPRGGPLTDTQYF.

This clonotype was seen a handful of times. CDR3 coding DNA: TGTGCCAGCAGTTTAGCCCGTCTACAGGGGACTAATGAAAAACTGTTTTTT. Protein: CASSLARLQGTNEKLFF. The rearrangement joins TRBV12-3 or TRBV12-4 to TRBJ1-4; 7 bases are shared with TRBD1. CDR3 length equals 17 residues. Losses at the gene ends were 0 bases for V and 2 bases for J; bases not matched to a gene: 6.